The clone carrying this T cell receptor (beta chain) was seen at least ten times. What it recognizes is unknown. One entry per CDR3 protein, called by TCRdb with MiXCR from the RT-PCR reads. The sample consists of some 150,000 distinct CDR3 sequences, about an eighth of them appearing once. Germline-derived CDR1 and CDR2 are SNHLY and FYNNEI. There are 16 residues in the CDR3. V lost 5 bases and J lost 6; bases outside the gene matches: 14. This sample stems from a study of response to subunit inactivated influenza vaccine. General observations from the study: With each seasonal influenza vaccination, the authors suggested, few new T cells are recruited.

The sample was also linked to a second study, of T cells expressing NK-cell markers. As that report states: Synthesis of TCR beta cDNA relied on 5'RACE template switching carrying UMIs. From sorted CD3+CD56+NKG2C+, CD3+CD56+NKG2C- and CD3+CD56-NKG2C+ T cells came the TCR beta repertoires. Restriction of sorting to alpha-beta TCR T cells was accomplished in several experiments using an anti-gamma-delta TCR antibody. A few of the donors also had these clonotypes leading their CD3+CD56-NKG2C+ fraction.

The sample in question was CD8+ T cells sorted from PBMCs, obtained approximately 13 days after vaccination. The J gene is TRBJ2-3, the V gene TRBV2; 7 bases match TRBD1. The TCR originated in a man aged 50-59 years who received an inactivated influenza vaccine. DNA for the CDR3: TGTGCCAGCAGTCCAGCCGAGACAGGGATCCTCGATACGCAGTATTTT. Amino acid sequence: CASSPAETGILDTQYF.